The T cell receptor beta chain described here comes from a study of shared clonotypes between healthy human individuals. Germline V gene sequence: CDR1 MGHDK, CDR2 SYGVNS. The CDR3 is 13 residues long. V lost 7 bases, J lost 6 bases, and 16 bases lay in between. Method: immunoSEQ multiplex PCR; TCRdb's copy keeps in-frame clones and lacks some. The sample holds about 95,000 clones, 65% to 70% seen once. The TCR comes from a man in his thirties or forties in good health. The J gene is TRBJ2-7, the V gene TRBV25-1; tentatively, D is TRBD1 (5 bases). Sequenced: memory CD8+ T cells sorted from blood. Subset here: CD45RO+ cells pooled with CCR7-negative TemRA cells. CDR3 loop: CASTGRQGSEQYF. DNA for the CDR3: TGTGCCAGCACCGGTAGGCAGGGAAGCGAGCAGTACTTC.